The clone carrying this TCR beta chain was found once. No antigen is known for it. The sample originates from a study of T cell repertoires in cytomegalovirus infection. Across the whole study: Carrying CMV and the relevant HLA type showed in public TCR beta signatures. Study-wide points: HLA-C-restricted CMV-specific TCR beta clonotypes prevailed in the ex vivo response. Individuals carrying CMV plus the relevant HLA were identified by cumulative frequency of public TCR beta families.

The ends were cut back, 2 bases at V and 9 bases at J, with 11 bases in the middle. Germline CDR1 ENHRY, CDR2 SYGVKD. This CDR3 is 13 amino acids long. In TCRdb, the reads were re-called with MiXCR into one record per CDR3 protein. The sample shows 200,000 or so distinct CDR3 sequences, roughly a fifth of them seen only once. The sample was PBMCs. This receptor was taken from a human donor in good health (CMV status not recorded). Some clones in this sample may be carry-over from other donors' samples. V usage is TRBV10-3 and J usage is TRBJ2-1; D may be TRBD1 (5 bases). CDR3 sequence (DNA): TGTGCCATCAGTGAGCCAGGGTCCCGTGAGCAGTTCTTC. This gives the protein CAISEPGSREQFF.